Presented here are 11 T cell receptor beta chains from one specimen sequenced in a study of T-cell memory formation after mild COVID-19. TCRdb analysed the 5' RACE reads with MiXCR anew, one entry per CDR3 protein. Of approximately 350,000 distinct CDR3 sequences detected, 25% to 30% appear once; the ten largest clones hold roughly 14%. The material sequenced was PBMCs or a T cell subset sorted from them (not recorded which). The receptors stem from an adult woman who had mild COVID-19 (a few samples of this study predate the infection). Cell type and time point are not known.

This rearrangement joins TRBV10-3 to TRBJ1-5; no clear D gene. Germline V gene data show CDR1 as ENHRY and CDR2 as SYGVKD. Trimming removed 8 bases from V and 0 bases from J, with 11 bases in between. This CDR3 has 14 residues. Here the CDR3 reads CAIGADYSNQPQHF. In DNA, the CDR3 is TGTGCCATCGGCGCAGATTATAGCAATCAGCCCCAGCATTTT.

This clonotype was seen a few times. This chain links TRBV5-5 with TRBJ2-3, with no clear D. CDR1 is SGHKS, CDR2 YYEKEE, per germline (reference sequence). Between the trimmed V and J ends, which lost 2 bases and 0 bases, there was a span of 7 bases. This CDR3 comprises 14 residues. CDR3 sequence reads: CASSFWSSTDTQYF. DNA of the CDR3: TGTGCCAGCAGCTTCTGGAGTAGCACAGATACGCAGTATTTT.

The gene calls are TRBV29-1 and TRBJ2-7, with D possibly matching TRBD2 (5 bases). With 5 bases removed from V and 6 bases from J, the gap between germline ends came to 17 bases. The CDR3 covers 13 residues. Germline CDR1 is SQVTM and CDR2 is ANQGSEA. This chain's CDR3 is CSVRIRSGSEQYF. For the CDR3, the DNA is TGCAGCGTTCGCATACGATCGGGAAGCGAGCAGTACTTC.

The chain joins TRBV6-5 to TRBJ2-3; D may be TRBD1 (6 bases). The CDR3 is 14 amino acids. From germline, CDR1 is MNHEY and CDR2 SVGAGI. V was cut by 6 bases and J by 0 bases, with 10 bases left in between. The CDR3 bases are TGTGCCAGCAGGAGGGACACTAGCACAGATACGCAGTATTTT. Protein sequence: CASRRDTSTDTQYF.

The chain couples TRBV7-9 to TRBJ2-3, with D possibly matching TRBD2 (5 bases). Germline CDR1 reads SEHNR; CDR2 reads FQNEAQ (reference sequence). V shed 4 bases and J shed 10 bases, with 24 bases lying between them. The CDR3 is 16 residues long. The CDR3 DNA reads as TGTGCCAGCAGCTCCAGGACCACTAGTTTAAGTCAGGCGCAGTATTTT. Protein product: CASSSRTTSLSQAQYF. Based on the CDR3 plus reference TRBV7-9 and TRBJ2-3, the full variable domain is DTGVSQNPRHKITKRGQNVTFRCDPISEHNRLYWYRQTLGQGPEFLTYFQNEAQLEKSRLLSDRFSAERPKGSFSTLEIQRTEQGDSAMYLCASSSRTTSLSQAQYFGPGTRLTVL.

V is TRBV20-1 and J is TRBJ2-3, with 12 bases that match TRBD2. The V gene end was trimmed by 2 bases and the J gene end by 5 bases; junction bases not matched to a gene: 2. In germline, CDR1 is DFQATT, CDR2 SNEGSKA (reference sequence). The CDR3 is made up of 14 amino acids. The CDR3 DNA follows: TGCAGTGCTAGACCGGGACTAGCGGGAGATACGCAGTATTTT. Translation: CSARPGLAGDTQYF.

The sample holds a few counts of this clonotype. The chain has TRBV19 and TRBJ2-5; D perhaps matches TRBD2 (5 bases). The CDR3 totals 15 residues. Germline CDR1 is LNHDA and CDR2 is SQIVND (reference sequence). V was shortened by 2 bases and J by 5 bases, with 15 bases between the two germline ends. Written as DNA, the CDR3 is TGTGCCAGTAGTATACCTAGCTCCCTTGGGGAGACCCAGTACTTC. It translates to CASSIPSSLGETQYF.

This clonotype was counted between two and nine times. The chain uses TRBV4-3 and TRBJ2-3; D is unclear. In germline, CDR1 is LGHNA, CDR2 YSLEER. Between the trimmed V and J ends, which lost 1 base and 4 bases, there was a span of 15 bases. The CDR3 loop spans 16 amino acids. CDR3 bases: TGCGCCAGCAGCCAAGGTTCTTCGACAAGCGCAGATACGCAGTATTTT. Its translation is CASSQGSSTSADTQYF.

V gene TRBV20-1 combines with J gene TRBJ2-5; 14 bases agree with TRBD2. Germline V gene lookup returns CDR1 DFQATT and CDR2 SNEGSKA (reference sequence). The CDR3 covers 16 residues. V was pared by 1 base and J by 1 base, with 2 bases of the junction left unmatched. CDR3 in DNA: TGCAGTGCTAGAGGGGGACTAGCGGGGGTCCAAGAGACCCAGTACTTC. Translation gives CSARGGLAGVQETQYF.

The table lists this clonotype with a few counts. The CDR3 DNA sequence: TGTGCCAGCAGTTTAGAGGGGCAAACTAATGAAAAACTGTTTTTT. This translates into CASSLEGQTNEKLFF. V gene TRBV12-3 or TRBV12-4 combines with J gene TRBJ1-4; tentatively, D is TRBD1 (5 bases). The CDR3 is 15 amino acids. With 1 base removed from V and 1 base from J, the gap between germline ends came to 7 bases.

The gene calls are TRBV3-1 and TRBJ1-3; D is unresolved. The CDR3 has 15 amino acids. Germline-derived CDR1 and CDR2 are LGHDT and YNNKEL (reference sequence). V dropped 2 bases and J dropped 0 bases, with 8 bases sitting between them. CDR3 bases: TGTGCCAGCAGCCAAAACCCAAACTCTGGAAACACCATATATTTT. Protein sequence: CASSQNPNSGNTIYF. Combining the CDR3 with reference TRBV3-1 and TRBJ1-3 gives the whole variable domain DTAVSQTPKYLVTQMGNDKSIKCEQNLGHDTMYWYKQDSKKFLKIMFSYNNKELIINETVPNRFSPKSPDKAHLNLHINSLELGDSAVYFCASSQNPNSGNTIYFGEGSWLTVV.